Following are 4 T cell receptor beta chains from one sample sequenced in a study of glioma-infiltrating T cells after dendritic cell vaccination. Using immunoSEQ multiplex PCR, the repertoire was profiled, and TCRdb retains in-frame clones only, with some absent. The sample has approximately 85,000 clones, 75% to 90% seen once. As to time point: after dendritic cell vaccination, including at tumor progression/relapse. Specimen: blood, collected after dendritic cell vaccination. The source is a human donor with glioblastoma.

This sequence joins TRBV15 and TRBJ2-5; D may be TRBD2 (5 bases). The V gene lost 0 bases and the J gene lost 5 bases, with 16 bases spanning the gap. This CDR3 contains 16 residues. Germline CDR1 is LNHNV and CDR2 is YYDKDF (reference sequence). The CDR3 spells CATSRDRTRGWETQYF. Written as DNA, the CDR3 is TGTGCCACCAGCAGAGATCGAACTAGAGGGTGGGAGACCCAGTACTTC.

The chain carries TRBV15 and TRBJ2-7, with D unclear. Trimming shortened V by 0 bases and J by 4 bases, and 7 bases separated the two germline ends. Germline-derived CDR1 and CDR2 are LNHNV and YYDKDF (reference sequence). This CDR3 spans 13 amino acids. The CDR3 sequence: CATSRDSFYEQYF. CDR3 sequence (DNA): TGTGCCACCAGCAGAGATTCTTTTTACGAGCAGTACTTC.

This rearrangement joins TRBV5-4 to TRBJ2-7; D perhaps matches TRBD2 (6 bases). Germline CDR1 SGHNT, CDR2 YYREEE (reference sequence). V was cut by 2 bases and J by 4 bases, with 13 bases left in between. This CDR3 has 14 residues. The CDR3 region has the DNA TGTGCCAGCAGCTTAGGAGGGAGTTTTTACGAGCAGTACTTC. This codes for CASSLGGSFYEQYF.

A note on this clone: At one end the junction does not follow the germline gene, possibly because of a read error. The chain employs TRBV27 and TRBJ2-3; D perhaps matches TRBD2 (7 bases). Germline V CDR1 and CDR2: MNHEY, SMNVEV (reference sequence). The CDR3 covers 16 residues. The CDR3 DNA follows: TGTGCCGGCAGTTTTAGGGGGGGGGTTTCAACAGATACGCAGTATTTT. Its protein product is CAGSFRGGVSTDTQYF.